The clone carrying this T cell receptor beta chain was counted a single time. The data were obtained in a study of blood T cell repertoires in COVID-19. Study details: Italy, Spain and the United States were the sources of the convalescent and acute COVID-19 samples.

The CDR3 is made up of 14 amino acids. The V end was cut by 0 bases, the J end by 4 bases, with 10 bases between. Germline V gives CDR1 SGDLS, CDR2 YYNGEE. Everyone who took part was roughly 18 to 89 years old, and they came from about two dozen US areas. In the authors' workflow: Estimation of nucleated cell counts was performed using reference gene primer amplification. Clones were sequenced by immunoSEQ multiplex PCR, and TCRdb holds only the in-frame ones, with some missing. Clonal size and the V and J genes are those of that table, whereas D and trimming came from the DNA. The sample holds about 220,000 clones, about four fifths seen once.

The chain joins TRBV9 to TRBJ1-2, with TRBD1 as a possible D gene (6 bases). The receptor was isolated from a middle-aged woman with acute COVID-19. Material: PBMCs or T cells enriched from blood (not recorded which). The CDR3 loop is CASSVATGSYGYTF. DNA of the CDR3: TGTGCCAGCAGCGTAGCAACAGGGTCCTATGGCTACACCTTC.